The sample holds one count of the clone carrying this TCR beta chain. In germline, CDR1 is MNHEY, CDR2 SVGAGI. This CDR3 region has 13 residues. The J segment lost 6 bases and the V segment lost 6 bases, leaving 7 bases of the junction unmatched. TCRdb's table, derived via immunoSEQ multiplex PCR, lists solely in-frame clones and lacks some. Among 350,000 or so clones listed, around 83% were seen once. The data stem from a study of blood T cell repertoires in COVID-19. Study information: The origin of the acute and convalescent COVID-19 samples was the United States, Italy and Spain.

This TCR derives from a man between 25 and 39 years old with active or convalescent COVID-19. The chain couples TRBV6-5 to TRBJ2-7; 8 bases are a match to TRBD1. The sample taken for sequencing was peripheral blood. For the CDR3, the DNA is TGTGCCAGCAGCATTGGACAGGGTGGCGAGCAGTACTTC. It encodes CASSIGQGGEQYF.